A single sample gave rise to the 19 T cell receptor beta chains below, sequenced in a study of CD8+CD57+ T cells in acquired aplastic anemia. Both TCR beta VDJ combination and CDR3 sequence profiling were carried out. Genomic DNA was the template for this profiling. TCRdb used MiXCR to reprocess the reads, holding one entry per CDR3 protein. The sample has about 150,000 distinct CDR3 sequences, 40% to 60% seen once. CD8+CD57+ cell expansion, shown by flow cytometry, had occurred in the patients selected for sequencing. Sequencing was performed on sorted CD4+, CD8+, or CD8+CD57+ T cells (not recorded which) from PBMCs. Receptor source: a human donor with aplastic anemia.

The chain links TRBV28 to TRBJ1-4, with 7 bases aligning to TRBD1. This CDR3 comprises 14 residues. V lost 6 bases and J lost 7; bases outside the gene matches: 8. From germline, CDR1 is MDHEN and CDR2 SYDVKM. CDR3 sequence reads: CASRTPGGTEKLFF. In DNA form, the CDR3 reads TGTGCCAGCAGGACTCCAGGGGGAACTGAAAAACTGTTTTTT.

This clonotype showed up many times. V is TRBV19 and J is TRBJ2-7; 13 bases line up with TRBD2. Germline V gives CDR1 LNHDA, CDR2 SQIVND (reference sequence). The V and J ends lost 5 bases and 7 bases, in that order; junction bases with no gene match: 11. This CDR3 spans 16 amino acids. The CDR3: CASSFRWTSGRREQYF. The CDR3 DNA sequence: TGTGCCAGTAGTTTTCGATGGACTAGCGGGAGAAGAGAGCAGTACTTC.

This clonotype was counted at least ten times. CDR3 nucleotides: TGTGCCAGCAGTGCCCTCGGGTACGAGCAGTACTTC. Translating it yields CASSALGYEQYF. The chain employs TRBV6-1 and TRBJ2-7, with D hard to call. CDR1 MNHNS and CDR2 SASEGT come from the germline V gene. Trimming shortened V by 4 bases and J by 4 bases, and 8 bases separated the two germline ends. The CDR3 totals 12 residues.

A remark on this clonotype: One end of the junction is discordant with germline, which a read error may explain. The V gene is TRBV11-1, the J gene TRBJ2-5; TRBD2 matches at 7 bases. CDR3 length: 13 residues. Germline V gene sequence: CDR1 SGHAT, CDR2 FQDESV (reference sequence). The CDR3 protein is CASSPGGPTSQVF. CDR3 in DNA: TGTGCCAGCAGCCCCGGGGGACCGACTAGCCAGGTCTTC.

The chain recombines TRBV19 with TRBJ1-6; 11 bases align to TRBD1. Looked up from germline, CDR1 is LNHDA and CDR2 is SQIVND (reference sequence). With V trimmed by 9 bases and J by 9 bases, 4 bases remained unmatched. This CDR3 spans 13 amino acids. For the CDR3, the DNA is TGTGCCAGCACCGGGACAGGGGGTTCACCCCTCCACTTT. Translating gives CASTGTGGSPLHF.

The genes are TRBV15 and TRBJ2-7; 9 bases match TRBD2. The V and J ends lost 0 bases and 5 bases, in that order; junction bases with no gene match: 5. This CDR3 has 15 residues. Germline V gene data show CDR1 as LNHNV and CDR2 as YYDKDF (reference sequence). The CDR3 DNA reads as TGTGCCACCAGCAGAGATGTGCGGGGGGGCCACGAGCAGTACTTC. It encodes CATSRDVRGGHEQYF.

This clonotype was seen repeatedly, ten times or more. The V call is TRBV6-5, the J call TRBJ1-2; D perhaps matches TRBD1 (5 bases). The CDR3 consists of 16 residues. Trimming removed 7 bases at V and 2 bases at J, with 20 bases between. Looked up from germline, CDR1 is MNHEY and CDR2 is SVGAGI. In nucleotides, the CDR3 is TGTGCCAGCATTTTTATAGTGACAGAACGAAACTATGGCTACACCTTC. Residues: CASIFIVTERNYGYTF.

CDR3 residues: CSSTGAEETQYF. As DNA, the CDR3 is TGCAGCTCCACGGGGGCAGAAGAGACCCAGTACTTC. This chain links TRBV29-1 with TRBJ2-5; possibly TRBD1 or TRBD2 for D (6 bases each). The CDR3 spans 12 residues. Germline CDR1 is SQVTM and CDR2 is ANQGSEA. V was shortened by 8 bases and J by 3 bases, with 13 bases between the two germline ends.

Concerning this clonotype itself: A much larger clonotype is one base distant, so this may be a read error. This rearrangement joins TRBV12-3 or TRBV12-4 to TRBJ2-7; 10 nucleotides line up with TRBD1. V was clipped by 8 bases and J by 4 bases; unmatched bases: 17. This CDR3 is 17 amino acids long. The CDR3 nucleotides are TGTGCCAGCGGCCGGGCCGGGACAGGGGCGTTGGGGTACGAGCAGTACTTC. It translates to CASGRAGTGALGYEQYF.

This clonotype has just a few counts. The gene calls are TRBV6-5 and TRBJ2-2; the match to TRBD2 covers 7 bases. CDR1 and CDR2 (germline): MNHEY, SVGAGI. J gave up 0 bases and V 2 bases, and 6 bases lay outside the gene matches. This CDR3 contains 17 residues. CDR3 in amino acids: CASSYGVAGPNTGELFF. Written as DNA, the CDR3 is TGTGCCAGCAGTTACGGGGTAGCGGGTCCGAACACCGGGGAGCTGTTTTTT.

With regard to this clonotype: A much larger clone is a single base away; this may be a read error. The CDR3 DNA reads TGTGCCACCAGTGACTTTCCCGTCCCGGGACTCGGGGTTGAGGGGGATACGCGGTATTTT. Protein product: CATSDFPVPGLGVEGDTRYF. The chain employs TRBV24-1 and TRBJ2-3, with D possibly being TRBD1 or TRBD2 (6 bases each). Germline loops: CDR1 KGHDR, CDR2 SFDVKD. The CDR3 consists of 20 residues.

This rearrangement joins TRBV20-1 to TRBJ2-7, with a possible D match to TRBD2 (6 bases). The V end was cut by 3 bases, the J end by 4 bases, with 16 bases between. Germline CDR1 DFQATT, CDR2 SNEGSKA (reference sequence). The CDR3 contains 14 residues. CDR3 region: CSASGAAGWYEQYV. The CDR3 DNA reads as TGCAGTGCTAGTGGGGCAGCGGGCTGGTACGAGCAGTACGTC.

This clonotype has only one observation. The chain is built from TRBV5-1 and TRBJ1-1; a possible D gene is TRBD1 (5 bases). V was cut by 4 bases and J by 6 bases, with 16 bases left in between. CDR3 length: 14 amino acids. CDR1 is SGHRS and CDR2 is YFSETQ in the germline V gene. In nucleotides, the CDR3 is TGCGCCAGCAGCCCAAGGACGGGAGGGGCTGAAGCTTTCTTT. Amino acid sequence: CASSPRTGGAEAFF.

The rearrangement uses TRBV9 and TRBJ1-6; 8 bases fit TRBD1. With 2 bases clipped from V and 9 bases from J, the junction kept 7 bases outside the gene matches. This CDR3 comprises 15 residues. Germline V gene lookup returns CDR1 SGDLS and CDR2 YYNGEE. The CDR3 spells CASSVTGEVSSPLHF. Here the CDR3 DNA reads TGTGCCAGCAGCGTGACAGGGGAGGTTAGTTCACCCCTCCACTTT.

This clonotype was seen repeatedly, ten times or more. The rearrangement joins TRBV5-1 to TRBJ1-1; D unresolved. Trimming left V 0 bases short and J 1 base short, with 10 bases between. Germline CDR1 is SGHRS and CDR2 is YFSETQ. The CDR3 consists of 15 residues. The CDR3 loop is CASSLDPDENTEAFF. The CDR3 DNA follows: TGCGCCAGCAGCTTGGATCCGGATGAGAACACTGAAGCTTTCTTT.

The rearrangement uses TRBV7-2 and TRBJ1-2, with D possibly TRBD1 on 5 matching bases. V lost 5 bases to trimming and J lost 8 bases, with 12 bases between them. CDR3 length: 12 residues. Germline CDR1 is SGHTA and CDR2 is FQGNSA. CDR3 protein: CASSIQGGGYTF. The CDR3 DNA reads TGTGCCAGCAGCATTCAGGGTGGAGGCTACACCTTC.

The rearrangement joins TRBV29-1 to TRBJ1-1; 8 bases fit TRBD1. This CDR3 has 12 residues. Germline loops: CDR1 SQVTM, CDR2 ANQGSEA. Trimming took 6 bases from V and 7 from J; bases not matched to a gene: 7. The CDR3 region is CSVAPGGVEAFF. The CDR3 DNA sequence: TGCAGCGTAGCCCCAGGGGGCGTTGAAGCTTTCTTT. Full variable domain (outside the CDR3, taken from reference TRBV29-1 and TRBJ1-1): SAVISQKPSRDICQRGTSLTIQCQVDSQVTMMFWYRQQPGQSLTLIATANQGSEATYESGFVIDKFPISRPNLTFSTLTVSNMSPEDSSIYLCSVAPGGVEAFFGQGTRLTVV.

This clonotype has a handful of counts. The chain links TRBV24-1 to TRBJ2-7; D assignment may be TRBD1 or TRBD2 (5 bases each). Trimming shortened V by 4 bases and J by 2 bases, and 14 bases separated the two germline ends. Germline assignment: CDR1 KGHDR and CDR2 SFDVKD. The CDR3 sequence is 15 residues long. The CDR3 region has the DNA TGTGCCACCAGTGAAACCGGGACCGCGGCCTACGAGCAGTACTTC. Translated: CATSETGTAAYEQYF.

This clonotype was counted many times. V gene TRBV7-2 combines with J gene TRBJ2-1; TRBD1 might be the D (6 bases). The V and J ends lost 1 base and 7 bases respectively, with 8 bases between them. The CDR3 totals 13 residues. Looked up from germline, CDR1 is SGHTA and CDR2 is FQGNSA. The CDR3 sequence is CASSLDQGNEQFF. In nucleotides, the CDR3 is TGTGCCAGCAGCTTAGATCAGGGGAATGAGCAGTTCTTC.